Shown below are 19 T cell receptor beta chains from a single sample sequenced in a study of T cells in tuberculosis. Sequencing used immunoSEQ multiplex PCR; TCRdb keeps in-frame clones, though not all of them. The table has roughly 41,000 clones, about 94% seen once; the top ten hold over 10%. The sample was PBMCs. Receptors originate from a donor aged 10-35 years with latent tuberculosis or without tuberculosis infection. Some clones in this sample may be carry-over from other donors' samples.

The rearrangement joins TRBV6-6 to TRBJ1-5; no definite D call. The CDR3 is 15 residues long. Germline V lookup: CDR1 MNHNY, CDR2 SVGAGI (reference sequence). Trimming cost V 6 bases and J 2 bases, with 14 bases left between them. The CDR3 loop reads CASRLEAMGNQPQHF. The DNA for the CDR3 is TGTGCCAGCAGACTAGAAGCTATGGGCAATCAGCCCCAGCATTTT.

The rearrangement links TRBV6-1 to TRBJ2-1; TRBD1 matches 7 bases. Germline V gives CDR1 MNHNS, CDR2 SASEGT. CDR3 size: 16 residues. The V gene end was trimmed by 3 bases and the J gene end by 5 bases; junction bases not matched to a gene: 10. In DNA, the CDR3 is TGTGCCAGCAGTGACACCGGGACAGCCATCGACAATGAGCAGTTCTTC. It encodes CASSDTGTAIDNEQFF.

The chain is built from TRBV21-1 and TRBJ2-7; TRBD2 is the table's D call, not checked against the DNA. TRBV21-1 is a recognized pseudogene. There are 15 residues in the CDR3. CDR3 nucleotides: TGTGCCAGCAGCAAATTGTTGTCTAGCGGCTCCAAGCAGTACTTC. This encodes CASSKLLSSGSKQYF.

V and J are TRBV19 and TRBJ1-6; 9 nucleotides line up with TRBD1. Trimming removed 5 bases from V and 7 bases from J; junction bases left unmatched: 6. The CDR3 length is 15 residues. Germline V CDR1 and CDR2: LNHDA, SQIVND (reference sequence). CDR3 sequence (DNA): TGTGCCAGTAGTTGGACAGGGGCTCCCAATTCACCCCTCCACTTT. Residues: CASSWTGAPNSPLHF.

The gene calls are TRBV7-8 and TRBJ2-7; possible D gene TRBD1, 5 bases. The CDR3 consists of 18 residues. The V gene's germline CDR1 is SGHVS and CDR2 FQNEAQ. V was shortened by 1 base and J by 3 bases, with 22 bases between the two germline ends. CDR3 loop: CASSLGLRLSGMIYEQYF. The CDR3 nucleotides read TGTGCCAGCAGCTTAGGATTACGGTTGTCAGGGATGATCTACGAGCAGTACTTC. Drawing the rest from reference TRBV7-8 and TRBJ2-7, the complete variable domain is GAGVSQSPRYKVAKRGQDVALRCDPISGHVSLFWYQQALGQGPEFLTYFQNEAQLDKSGLPSDRFFAERPEGSVSTLKIQRTQQEDSAVYLCASSLGLRLSGMIYEQYFGPGTRLTVT.

This chain uses TRBV29-1 with TRBJ1-2, with D possibly TRBD1 on 5 matching bases. The V gene's germline CDR1 is SQVTM and CDR2 ANQGSEA. The V and J ends lost 4 bases and 2 bases respectively, with 14 bases between them. The CDR3 has 14 amino acids. The chain's CDR3 is CSVGSAGRNYGYTF. CDR3 DNA: TGCAGCGTTGGATCGGCGGGGCGCAACTATGGCTACACCTTC. Variable domain in full (rest from reference TRBV29-1 and TRBJ1-2): SAVISQKPSRDICQRGTSLTIQCQVDSQVTMMFWYRQQPGQSLTLIATANQGSEATYESGFVIDKFPISRPNLTFSTLTVSNMSPEDSSIYLCSVGSAGRNYGYTFGSGTRLTVV.

The chain couples TRBV4-3 to TRBJ1-5; 7 bases agree with TRBD1. J gave up 3 bases and V 2 bases, and 7 bases lay outside the gene matches. Germline CDR1 LGHNA, CDR2 YSLEER. The CDR3 is 16 residues long. CDR3 in amino acids: CASSQQYGTDNQPQHF. The DNA of the CDR3 is TGCGCCAGCAGCCAACAATATGGGACAGACAATCAGCCCCAGCATTTT.

The chain employs TRBV5-1 and TRBJ1-4; 7 positions match TRBD1. The CDR3 is made up of 17 amino acids. Germline V gene lookup returns CDR1 SGHRS and CDR2 YFSETQ. V shed 7 bases, J shed 0 bases, and the junction held 12 bases outside the gene matches. The CDR3 sequence: CASAWGTATATNEKLFF. CDR3 DNA: TGCGCCAGCGCCTGGGGGACAGCGACTGCAACTAATGAAAAACTGTTTTTT.

V is TRBV5-1 and J is TRBJ1-1; TRBD1 matches at 7 bases. J lost 1 base, V lost 0 bases, and 3 bases had no gene match. The length of the CDR3 is 15 residues. Per germline, CDR1 SGHRS and CDR2 YFSETQ. The CDR3 here is CASSLVGTENTEAFF. As DNA, the CDR3 is TGCGCCAGCAGCTTGGTTGGGACAGAGAACACTGAAGCTTTCTTT.

The CDR3 sequence is CSVEEGGNEQYF. For the CDR3, the DNA is TGCAGCGTTGAAGAGGGAGGAAACGAGCAGTACTTC. The chain combines TRBV29-1 with TRBJ2-7; the D gene is possibly TRBD2 (6 bases). The CDR3 contains 12 residues. Trimming removed 0 bases from V and 5 bases from J, with 8 bases in between. Looked up from germline, CDR1 is SQVTM and CDR2 is ANQGSEA.

The chain links TRBV27 to TRBJ2-6; D perhaps matches TRBD1 (5 bases). V was trimmed by 5 bases and J by 3 bases, leaving 14 bases between them. Germline lookup yields CDR1 MNHEY and CDR2 SMNVEV (reference sequence). The CDR3 runs 16 residues. The CDR3 coding sequence is TGTGCCAGCAGTACCCAAGTAAGGGGTGGGGCCAACGTCCTGACTTTC. Residues: CASSTQVRGGANVLTF.

The chain joins TRBV10-1 to TRBJ2-2, with D possibly matching TRBD1 (6 bases). CDR3 length: 14 amino acids. Germline lookup yields CDR1 WNHNN and CDR2 SYGVQD (reference sequence). V lost 8 bases to trimming and J lost 0 bases, with 10 bases between them. As DNA, the CDR3 is TGCGCCAGCGGGACATCCGCGAACACCGGGGAGCTGTTTTTT. Its protein product is CASGTSANTGELFF.

The rearrangement links TRBV6-5 to TRBJ1-4; D is unresolved. CDR3 length: 15 residues. Germline CDR1 reads MNHEY; CDR2 reads SVGAGI. The ends were cut back, 2 bases at V and 4 bases at J, with 11 bases in the middle. In nucleotides, the CDR3 is TGTGCCAGCAGTTACGGTCGGAGGATTAATGAAAAACTGTTTTTT. It specifies CASSYGRRINEKLFF.

This clone is a singleton in its sample. The chain uses TRBV7-8 and TRBJ2-3; weak D call: TRBD1 (7 bases). Germline V gives CDR1 SGHVS, CDR2 FQNEAQ. The length of the CDR3 is 16 residues. V lost 3 bases to trimming and J lost 2 bases, with 15 bases between them. In DNA form, the CDR3 reads TGTGCCAGCAGCTTCGAGACAGGGAGGAACACAGATACGCAGTATTTT. Translating it yields CASSFETGRNTDTQYF.

The chain recombines TRBV4-3 with TRBJ2-1; the match to TRBD2 covers 14 bases. The germline gives CDR1 LGHNA, CDR2 YSLEER. The length of the CDR3 is 14 residues. J lost 15 bases, V lost 4 bases, and 8 bases had no gene match. CDR3 in DNA: TGCGCCAGCAGCCCGAGACTAGCGGGGGGGCAGAGGTTCTTC. It codes for CASSPRLAGGQRFF.

The chain's CDR3 is CASSQERFTSGGEFGTYNEQFF. The DNA of the CDR3 is TGCGCCAGCAGCCAAGAAAGGTTTACTAGCGGGGGGGAGTTTGGGACCTACAATGAGCAGTTCTTC. The chain has TRBV4-3 and TRBJ2-1, with 13 bases aligning to TRBD2. CDR3 length: 22 amino acids. The V and J ends lost 0 bases and 2 bases, in that order; junction bases with no gene match: 16. In germline, CDR1 is LGHNA, CDR2 YSLEER.

The chain recombines TRBV19 with TRBJ2-7; D gene unclear. V lost 1 base and J lost 3, with 13 bases in between. In germline, CDR1 is LNHDA, CDR2 SQIVND (reference sequence). CDR3 length: 15 residues. The DNA for the CDR3 is TGTGCCAGTAGTATAGGGATCGCGGATGTCTACGAGCAGTACTTC. Its protein product is CASSIGIADVYEQYF.

This rearrangement joins TRBV7-9 to TRBJ1-4; D gene unclear. V was shortened by 5 bases and J by 8 bases, with 15 bases between the two germline ends. From germline, CDR1 is SEHNR and CDR2 FQNEAQ (reference sequence). The CDR3 length is 14 residues. The CDR3 sequence is CASSPTRTGEKLFF. CDR3 nucleotides: TGTGCCAGCAGCCCGACTAGGACTGGGGAAAAACTGTTTTTT.

The table lists this clone with a few counts. V usage is TRBV5-4 and J usage is TRBJ2-7; D is unresolved. The V and J ends lost 2 bases and 7 bases respectively, with 10 bases between them. CDR1 is SGHNT, CDR2 YYREEE, per germline (reference sequence). CDR3 size: 12 residues. This CDR3 is CASSFGQREQYF. The CDR3 DNA reads as TGTGCCAGCAGCTTTGGGCAAAGAGAGCAGTACTTC.